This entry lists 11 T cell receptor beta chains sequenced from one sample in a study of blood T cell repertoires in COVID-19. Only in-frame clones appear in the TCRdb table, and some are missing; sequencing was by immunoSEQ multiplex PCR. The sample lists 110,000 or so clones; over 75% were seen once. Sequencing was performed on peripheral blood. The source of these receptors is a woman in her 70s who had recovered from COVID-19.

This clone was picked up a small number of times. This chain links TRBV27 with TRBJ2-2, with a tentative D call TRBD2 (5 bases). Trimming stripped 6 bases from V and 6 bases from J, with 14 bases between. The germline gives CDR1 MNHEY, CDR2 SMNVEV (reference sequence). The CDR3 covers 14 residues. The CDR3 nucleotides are TGTGCCAGCAGCTGGACTCCTCTTGCCGGGGAGCTGTTTTTT. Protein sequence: CASSWTPLAGELFF.

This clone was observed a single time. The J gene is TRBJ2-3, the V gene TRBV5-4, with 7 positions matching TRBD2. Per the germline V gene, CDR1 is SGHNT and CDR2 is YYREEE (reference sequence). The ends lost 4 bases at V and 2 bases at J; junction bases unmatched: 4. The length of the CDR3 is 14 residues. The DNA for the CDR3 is TGTGCCAGCAGCACAAGGGACTACACAGATACGCAGTATTTT. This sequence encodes CASSTRDYTDTQYF.

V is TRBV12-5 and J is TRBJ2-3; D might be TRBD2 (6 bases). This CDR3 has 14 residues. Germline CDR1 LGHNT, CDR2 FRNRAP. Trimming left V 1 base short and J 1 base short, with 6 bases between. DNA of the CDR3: TGTGCTAGTGGTTTGGGGGGGGGCACAGATACGCAGTATTTT. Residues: CASGLGGGTDTQYF.

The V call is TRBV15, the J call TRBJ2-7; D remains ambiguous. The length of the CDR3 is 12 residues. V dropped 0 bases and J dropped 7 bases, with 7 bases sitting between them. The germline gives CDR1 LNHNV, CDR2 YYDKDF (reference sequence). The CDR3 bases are TGTGCCACCAGCAGAGATGACGGGGAGCAGTACTTC. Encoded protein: CATSRDDGEQYF.

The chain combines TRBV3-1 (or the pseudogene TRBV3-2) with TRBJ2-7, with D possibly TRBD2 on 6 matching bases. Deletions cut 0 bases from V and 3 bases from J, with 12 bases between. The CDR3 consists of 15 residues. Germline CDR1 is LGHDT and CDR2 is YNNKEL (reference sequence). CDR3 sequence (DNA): TGTGCCAGCAGCCAAGAGTGGACTACATACTACGAGCAGTACTTC. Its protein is CASSQEWTTYYEQYF.

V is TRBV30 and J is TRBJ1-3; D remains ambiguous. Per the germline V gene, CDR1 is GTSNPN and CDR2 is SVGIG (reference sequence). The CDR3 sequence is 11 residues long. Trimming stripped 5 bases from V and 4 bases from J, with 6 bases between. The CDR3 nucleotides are TGTGCCTGGGCCCGGGGAAACACCATATATTTT. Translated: CAWARGNTIYF.

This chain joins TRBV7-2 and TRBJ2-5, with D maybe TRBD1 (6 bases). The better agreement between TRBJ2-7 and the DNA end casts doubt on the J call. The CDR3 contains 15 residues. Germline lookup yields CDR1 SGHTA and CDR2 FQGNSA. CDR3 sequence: CASSPGLPRGDEQYF. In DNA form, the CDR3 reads TGTGCCAGCAGCCCCGGTCTACCCAGGGGCGACGAGCAGTACTTC.

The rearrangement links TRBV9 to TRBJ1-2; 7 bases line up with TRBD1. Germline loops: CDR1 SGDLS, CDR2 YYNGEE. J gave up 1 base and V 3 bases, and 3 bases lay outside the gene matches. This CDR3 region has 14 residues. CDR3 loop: CASSARGFNYGYTF. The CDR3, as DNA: TGTGCCAGCAGCGCCAGGGGGTTTAACTATGGCTACACCTTC.

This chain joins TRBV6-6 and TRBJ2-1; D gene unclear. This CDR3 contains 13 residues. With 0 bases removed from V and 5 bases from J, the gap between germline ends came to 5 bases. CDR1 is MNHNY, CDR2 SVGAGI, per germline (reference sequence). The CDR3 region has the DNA TGTGCCAGCAGTTACTCACTAAACAATGAGCAGTTCTTC. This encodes CASSYSLNNEQFF.

The CDR3 coding sequence is TGTGCCAGCAGCCAGGCAAACAGGAAAGCTTTCTTT. The encoded protein is CASSQANRKAFF. J is TRBJ1-1 and V is TRBV3-1 (or the pseudogene TRBV3-2); weak D call: TRBD1 (5 bases). Germline CDR1 reads LGHDT; CDR2 reads YNNKEL (reference sequence). V lost 3 bases and J lost 9, with 11 bases in between. The CDR3 contains 12 residues.

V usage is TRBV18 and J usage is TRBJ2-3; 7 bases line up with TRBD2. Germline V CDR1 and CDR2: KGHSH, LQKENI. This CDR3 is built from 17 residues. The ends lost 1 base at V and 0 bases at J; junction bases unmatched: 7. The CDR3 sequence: CASSPRGGGPSTDTQYF. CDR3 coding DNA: TGTGCCAGCTCACCACGGGGCGGGGGACCTAGCACAGATACGCAGTATTTT.